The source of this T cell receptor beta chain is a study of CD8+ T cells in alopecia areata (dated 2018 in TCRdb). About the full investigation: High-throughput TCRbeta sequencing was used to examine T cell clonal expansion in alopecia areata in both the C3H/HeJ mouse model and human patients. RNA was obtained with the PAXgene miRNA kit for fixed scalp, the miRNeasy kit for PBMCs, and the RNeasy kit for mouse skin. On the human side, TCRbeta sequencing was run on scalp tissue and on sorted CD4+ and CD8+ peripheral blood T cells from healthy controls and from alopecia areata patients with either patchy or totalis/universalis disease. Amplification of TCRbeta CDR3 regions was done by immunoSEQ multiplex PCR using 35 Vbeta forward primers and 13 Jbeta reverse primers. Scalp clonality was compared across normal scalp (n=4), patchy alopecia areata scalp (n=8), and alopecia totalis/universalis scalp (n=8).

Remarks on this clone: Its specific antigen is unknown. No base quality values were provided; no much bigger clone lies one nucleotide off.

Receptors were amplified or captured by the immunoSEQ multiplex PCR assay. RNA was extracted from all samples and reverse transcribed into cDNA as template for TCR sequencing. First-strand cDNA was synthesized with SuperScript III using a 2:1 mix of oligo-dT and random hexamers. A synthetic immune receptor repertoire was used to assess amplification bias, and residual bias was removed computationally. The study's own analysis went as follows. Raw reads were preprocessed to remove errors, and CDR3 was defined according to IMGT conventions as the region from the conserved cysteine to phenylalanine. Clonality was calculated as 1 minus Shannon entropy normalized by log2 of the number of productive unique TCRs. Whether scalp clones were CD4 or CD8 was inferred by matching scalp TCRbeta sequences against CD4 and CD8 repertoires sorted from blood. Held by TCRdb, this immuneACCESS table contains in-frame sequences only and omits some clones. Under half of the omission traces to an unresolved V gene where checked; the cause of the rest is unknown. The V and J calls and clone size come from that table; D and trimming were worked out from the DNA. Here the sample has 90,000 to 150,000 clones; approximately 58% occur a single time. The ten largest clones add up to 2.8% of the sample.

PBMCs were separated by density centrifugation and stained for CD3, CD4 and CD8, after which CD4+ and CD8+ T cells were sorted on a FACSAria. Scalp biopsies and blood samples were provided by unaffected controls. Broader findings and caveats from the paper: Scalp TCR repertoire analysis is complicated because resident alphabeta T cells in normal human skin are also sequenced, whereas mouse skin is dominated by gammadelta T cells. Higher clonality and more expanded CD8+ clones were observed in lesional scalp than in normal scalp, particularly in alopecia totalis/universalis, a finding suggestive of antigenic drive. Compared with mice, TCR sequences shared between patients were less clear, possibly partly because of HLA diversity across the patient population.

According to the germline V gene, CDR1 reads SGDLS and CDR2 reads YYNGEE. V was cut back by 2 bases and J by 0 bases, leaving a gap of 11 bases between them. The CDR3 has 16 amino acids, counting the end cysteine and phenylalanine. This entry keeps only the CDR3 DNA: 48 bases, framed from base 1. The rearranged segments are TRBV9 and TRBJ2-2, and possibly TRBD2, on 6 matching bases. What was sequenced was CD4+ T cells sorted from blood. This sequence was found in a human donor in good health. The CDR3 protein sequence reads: CASSVGGTANTGELFF. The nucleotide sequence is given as TGTGCCAGCAGCGTTGGCGGGACCGCGAACACCGGGGAGCTGTTTTTT.